This is a list of T cell receptor beta chains from one sample in a study of blood T cell repertoires in COVID-19. Here immunoSEQ multiplex PCR was the method, and the copy in TCRdb shows in-frame clones only, minus some. The sample consists of around 260,000 clones, around 78% of them appearing once. The sequenced sample was peripheral blood. The receptors derive from a man in his 60s who had recovered from COVID-19. The CDR3 runs from the conserved cysteine through the conserved F or W. D genes are given only for firm matches. For some rows the clone size is stated as once, few or many, or as a class when expanded; others skip it.

.	TRBV6-5	once	TRBJ1-1	TGTGCCAGCAGGCGACAGAGTCAAAACACTGAAGCTTTCTTT	CASRRQSQNTEAFF
TRBD2	TRBV5-1	.	TRBJ2-3	TGCGCCAGCTCCGGGGGGTGGCGGGAGTGGGCAGATACGCAGTATTTT	CASSGGWREWADTQYF
TRBD1	TRBV5-1	.	TRBJ2-5	TGCGCCAGCAGCTCCCCCGGGACAGGCCCCGCGGGGACCCAGTACTTC	CASSSPGTGPAGTQYF
TRBD2	TRBV7-2	once	TRBJ2-3	TGTGCCAGCAGCCGGGGGGGGACTAGCACAGATACGCAGTATTTT	CASSRGGTSTDTQYF
.	TRBV7-6	.	TRBJ2-1	TGTGCCAGCAGCTTCCTTGGCAGCTCCTACAATGAGCAGTTCTTC	CASSFLGSSYNEQFF
TRBD2	TRBV13	.	TRBJ2-5	TGTGCCAGCAGAGAACTCGGGAGGGAAGAGACCCAGTACTTC	CASRELGREETQYF
TRBD2	TRBV5-1	.	TRBJ2-7	TGCGCCAGCAGCTCGGGACTAGCGGGGACCTACGAGCAGTACTTC	CASSSGLAGTYEQYF
.	TRBV11-2	.	TRBJ1-2	TGTGCCAGCAGCTTGCAGCGCAGGGATGGCTACACCTTC	CASSLQRRDGYTF
.	TRBV6-5	.	TRBJ2-3	TGTGCCAGCAGTTATGAGGGAGCTAGCACAGATACGCAGTATTTT	CASSYEGASTDTQYF
.	TRBV5-1	.	TRBJ2-3	TGCGCCAGCAGTTGGACTGACACAGATACGCAGTATTTT	CASSWTDTDTQYF
TRBD2	TRBV5-1	.	TRBJ2-5	TGCGCCAGCAGCTTGGACTCGGGAGGGCCTTTAGAGACCCAGTACTTC	CASSLDSGGPLETQYF
.	TRBV2	few	TRBJ1-4	TGTGCCAGCAGTGTTGGTGTGCGGGAAGGCGAAAAACTGTTTTTT	CASSVGVREGEKLFF
.	TRBV6-5	once	TRBJ2-1	TGTGCCAGCAGGGGTGATGGCTCTAGCTGGGAGCAGTTCTTC	CASRGDGSSWEQFF
.	TRBV4-1	few	TRBJ2-1	TGCGCCAGCAGCCAACTTCCCCCGATCGGGTTAGCTAGCCGCAATGAGCAGTTCTTC	CASSQLPPIGLASRNEQFF
TRBD1	TRBV3-1/TRBV3-2	.	TRBJ1-4	TGTGCCAGCAGCCAGGAGACAGGGGGCACTAATGAAAAACTGTTTTTT	CASSQETGGTNEKLFF
.	TRBV11-2	.	TRBJ2-5	TGTGCCAGCAGCTCCAGGGACATGGGGATCCAAGAGACCCAGTACTTC	CASSSRDMGIQETQYF
.	TRBV5-4	.	TRBJ1-2	TGTGCCAGCAGCTCAGGAGGTCAAGTAAGCTATGGCTACACCTTC	CASSSGGQVSYGYTF
.	TRBV5-1	.	TRBJ2-3	TGCGCCAGCAGCCCGGACAAACGCACAGATACGCAGTATTTT	CASSPDKRTDTQYF
.	TRBV6-5	.	TRBJ2-1	TGTGCCACCAAGACAGCCTACTCCTACAATGAGCAGTTCTTC	CATKTAYSYNEQFF
TRBD2	TRBV5-1	.	TRBJ2-1	TGCGCCAGCAGCGGCGGACTAGCGGGGAGCAATGAGCAGTTCTTC	CASSGGLAGSNEQFF
TRBD2	TRBV20-1	.	TRBJ2-7	TGCAGTGCTAGTAGGCCTAGCGGGAGTTGGGAGCAGTACTTC	CSASRPSGSWEQYF
TRBD2	TRBV7-3	.	TRBJ2-3	TGTGCCAGCAGCTTACTCCCGGCTAGCGGGGGGGCAAGCACAGATACGCAGTATTTT	CASSLLPASGGASTDTQYF
TRBD2	TRBV28	.	TRBJ2-7	TGTGCCAGCAGTCCAGCTAGCGGGAGGGCCCGGTACGAGCAGTACTTC	CASSPASGRARYEQYF
.	TRBV11-1	.	TRBJ1-6	TGTGCCAGCAGCTTACTCGGTTATAATTCACCCCTCCACTTT	CASSLLGYNSPLHF
.	TRBV19	.	TRBJ2-1	TGTGCCAGTAGTTCCGCTAACGCCTACAATGAGCAGTTCTTC	CASSSANAYNEQFF
.	TRBV7-3	.	TRBJ1-3	TGTGCCAGCAGCTTAAGGGGGGATGGAAACACCATATATTTT	CASSLRGDGNTIYF
.	TRBV5-6	.	TRBJ2-1	TGTGCCAGCAGCTTGCTTTCCAGGGAGCAGTTCTTC	CASSLLSREQFF
TRBD1	TRBV27	.	TRBJ2-5	TGTGCCAGCAGCCGCGGGACAGGGGTACAAGAGACCCAGTACTTC	CASSRGTGVQETQYF
TRBD2	TRBV10-3	.	TRBJ2-2	TGTGCCATCAGTGAGAATGGCGGGGGGGCCACCGGGGAGCTGTTTTTT	CAISENGGGATGELFF
.	TRBV2	few	TRBJ1-3	TGTGCCAGCAGCCCAGAGACAGTCTCTGGAAACACCATATATTTT	CASSPETVSGNTIYF
TRBD1	TRBV28	.	TRBJ1-2	TGTGCCAGCAATGCAGGGGGCACGGGCTACACCTTC	CASNAGGTGYTF
TRBD2	TRBV5-1	.	TRBJ2-1	TGCGCCAGCAGCGTAGCGGGAGGGCCAGGCAATGAGCAGTTCTTC	CASSVAGGPGNEQFF
.	TRBV6-6	.	TRBJ2-1	TGTGCCAGCCACAAACAGGGCCTCTCCTACAATGAGCAGTTCTTC	CASHKQGLSYNEQFF
.	TRBV5-6	.	TRBJ2-7	TGTGCCAGCAGGTCGGGGAACTCCTACGAGCAGTACTTC	CASRSGNSYEQYF
TRBD2	TRBV19	.	TRBJ2-5	TGTGCCAGTAGTATAGTACTAGCGGGGGGGCAAGAGACCCAGTACTTC	CASSIVLAGGQETQYF
.	TRBV7-2	.	TRBJ1-5	TGTGCCAGCAGCTTATTAACAGGGTTTCAGCCCCAGCATTTT	CASSLLTGFQPQHF
.	TRBV19	.	TRBJ1-5	TGTGCCAGTAGTCTTAGGGGTTTAGGCAATCAGCCCCAGCATTTT	CASSLRGLGNQPQHF
TRBD1	TRBV27	.	TRBJ2-7	TGTGCCAGCAGTCGAGACAGGGGAACACCCTACGAGCAGTACTTC	CASSRDRGTPYEQYF
TRBD1	TRBV3-1/TRBV3-2	many	TRBJ2-6	TGTGCCAGCAGCCAAGGGACAGGGAGCTCTGGGGCCAACGTCCTGACTTTC	CASSQGTGSSGANVLTF
TRBD2	TRBV5-6	.	TRBJ2-1	TGTGCCAGCAGCGTGGGACTAGCGGGGCTCAGCTCCTACAATGAGCAGTTCTTC	CASSVGLAGLSSYNEQFF
.	TRBV7-3	.	TRBJ2-7	TGTGCCAGCAGCTTGGGGGCGGGTGCGGACGAGCAGTACTTC	CASSLGAGADEQYF
TRBD1	TRBV5-1	.	TRBJ2-2	TGCGCCAGCAGCCAAAGGACAGGGAAAAAGACCGGGGAGCTGTTTTTT	CASSQRTGKKTGELFF
.	TRBV5-1	.	TRBJ1-4	TGCGCCAGCAGCACCGACGGGACTCGGATGATCAGAGAACTGTTTTTT	CASSTDGTRMIRELFF
.	TRBV6-5	few	TRBJ2-1	TGTGCCAGCAGTTGGAGGGGCTCCTACAATGAGCAGTTCTTC	CASSWRGSYNEQFF
.	TRBV7-9	.	TRBJ2-3	TGTGCCAGCAGCGCCCCGCAGGACTCCTCTGGAATTGAGCAGTATTTT	CASSAPQDSSGIEQYF
.	TRBV6-5	.	TRBJ2-1	TGTGCCAGCAGTTCCCCCGGGACTCGTAATGAGCAGTTCTTC	CASSSPGTRNEQFF
TRBD1	TRBV5-1	.	TRBJ2-7	TGCGCCAGCAGACTGGGACAGGGTGGGGAAAGCTCCTACGAGCAGTACTTC	CASRLGQGGESSYEQYF
TRBD2	TRBV5-5	.	TRBJ2-2	TGTGCCAGCAGCTTGGCGGCGGGAGGGAACACCGGGGAGCTGTTTTTT	CASSLAAGGNTGELFF
.	TRBV7-9	.	TRBJ2-2	TGTGCCAGCATAGGGGGATTGAACACCGGGGAGCTGTTTTTT	CASIGGLNTGELFF
TRBD1	TRBV7-6	.	TRBJ2-6	TGTGCCAGCAGCGCTCGGGACAGGGGGCGATCTGGGGCCAACGTCCTGACTTTC	CASSARDRGRSGANVLTF
.	TRBV6-1	.	TRBJ1-1	TGTGCCAGCAGTGAAGCGTGGGGGGGCACTGAAGCTTTCTTT	CASSEAWGGTEAFF
.	TRBV6-1	.	TRBJ1-6	TGTGCCAGCAGTGAACTTGAGGGCGGGGCCCTCCACTTT	CASSELEGGALHF
.	TRBV12-5	.	TRBJ2-3	TGTGCTAGTGGTTTAGACAGCCCGACAGATACGCAGTATTTT	CASGLDSPTDTQYF